This T cell receptor beta chain comes out of a study of blood T cells in healthy people across ages. The study recruited healthy Caucasian donors from Russia who were aged roughly 6 to 95. This clonotype showed up just once. Trimming took 4 bases from V and 0 from J, leaving 9 bases between them. The CDR3 runs 14 residues. CDR1 SGHRS and CDR2 YFSETQ come from the germline V gene. Sample-barcoded 5' priming and a J-beta primer mix drove a second PCR of roughly 6 to 12 cycles. Individual samples furnished no less than 2.5 million CDR3-containing paired-end reads apiece. TCRdb independently ran MiXCR on the 5' RACE reads; one entry per CDR3 protein. This table has fewer than 2,000,000 distinct CDR3 sequences, 30% to 40% appearing once.

The rearrangement links TRBV5-1 to TRBJ2-3; D may be TRBD2 (6 bases). This receptor was obtained from a human donor in good health. The source material was blood. CDR3 nucleotide sequence: TGCGCCAGCAGCATAGCGGCCAGCACAGATACGCAGTATTTT. Residues: CASSIAASTDTQYF.